The present T cell receptor beta chain was sequenced within a study of shared clonotypes between healthy human individuals. Germline V CDR1 and CDR2: MNHEY, SVGAGI. The CDR3 runs 14 residues. Trimming removed 2 bases at V and 5 bases at J, with 12 bases between. Some clones are missing from TCRdb's copy, which holds only in-frame ones; the method was immunoSEQ multiplex PCR. The sample has roughly 1,500,000 clones, 98% seen once. The sample comprised naive CD4+ T cells sorted from blood. Regarding subset: CD45RA+ positively selected. The sequence was obtained from a man aged 30-40 years in good health. V and J are TRBV6-5 and TRBJ1-1, with TRBD1 as a possible D gene (5 bases). The CDR3 DNA reads as TGTGCCAGCAGTTACAGGGGAGTAGGGACTGAAGCTTTCTTT. Protein product: CASSYRGVGTEAFF.